Below, 24 T cell receptor beta chains from the same sample are listed, as sequenced in a study of blood T cell repertoires in COVID-19. Some clones are missing from TCRdb's copy, which holds only in-frame ones; the method was immunoSEQ multiplex PCR. The sample gives roughly 97,000 clones, about 80% of which show up once; around a quarter is in the top ten. The sequenced sample was peripheral blood. The receptors derive from a man between 60 and 70 years old with acute or convalescent COVID-19.

This rearrangement joins TRBV30 to TRBJ2-1; 11 bases match TRBD2. Trimming cost V 7 bases and J 6 bases; bases outside gene matches: 5. Per germline, CDR1 GTSNPN and CDR2 SVGIG (reference sequence). The length of the CDR3 is 13 residues. This CDR3 reads CASRLAGSNEQFF. CDR3 in DNA: TGTGCCTCCAGACTAGCGGGATCCAATGAGCAGTTCTTC.

The gene calls are TRBV11-2 and TRBJ1-2, with D uncertain. Trimming removed 1 base from V and 5 bases from J, with 5 bases in between. The CDR3 loop spans 12 amino acids. The germline V gene encodes CDR1 SGHAT and CDR2 FQNNGV. The CDR3 is CASSLAGYGYTF. Written as DNA, the CDR3 is TGTGCCAGCAGCTTAGCGGGTTATGGCTACACCTTC.

In this sample, this clone turned up a few times. This chain connects TRBV5-6 to TRBJ1-4; a possible D gene is TRBD1 (6 bases). The CDR3 has 14 residues. Germline CDR1 SGHDT, CDR2 YYEEEE. V lost 2 bases, J lost 7 bases, and 12 bases lay in between. CDR3 amino acids: CASSFDRLSEKLFF. The CDR3 DNA follows: TGTGCCAGCAGCTTTGACAGGTTAAGTGAAAAACTGTTTTTT.

J is TRBJ2-7 and V is TRBV11-1; D unresolved. Trimming took 4 bases from V and 2 from J, leaving 15 bases between them. The CDR3 is 15 residues long. Germline V CDR1 and CDR2: SGHAT, FQDESV (reference sequence). CDR3 in DNA: TGTGCCAGCAGCTCGGGTGTAGGAATAGCCTACGAGCAGTACTTC. The encoded protein is CASSSGVGIAYEQYF. The complete variable domain, with remaining parts taken from reference TRBV11-1 and TRBJ2-7, reads EAEVAQSPRYKITEKSQAVAFWCDPISGHATLYWYRQILGQGPELLVQFQDESVVDDSQLPKDRFSAERLKGVDSTLKIQPAELGDSAMYLCASSSGVGIAYEQYFGPGTRLTVT.

This clone appeared once. CDR3 nucleotides: TGCGCCAGCAGCTGGTTAGCGGGAGGAACAGATACGCAGTATTTT. It specifies CASSWLAGGTDTQYF. The rearrangement links TRBV5-1 to TRBJ2-3; the match to TRBD2 covers 10 bases. The CDR3 has 15 residues. Germline lookup yields CDR1 SGHRS and CDR2 YFSETQ. J lost 3 bases, V lost 3 bases, and 4 bases had no gene match.

This chain uses TRBV7-9 with TRBJ1-3, with 7 bases fitting TRBD1. Germline V lookup: CDR1 SEHNR, CDR2 FQNEAQ (reference sequence). CDR3 size: 15 residues. The V gene end was trimmed by 4 bases and the J gene end by 0 bases; junction bases not matched to a gene: 3. The CDR3 bases are TGTGCCAGCAGCTCCCGACAGGGCTCTGGAAACACCATATATTTT. Its protein product is CASSSRQGSGNTIYF.

To note about this clone: Its ends do not fully match the called genes, so a read error is possible. The V and J genes are TRBV24-1 and TRBJ2-1; a possible D gene is TRBD2 (6 bases). The CDR3 has 12 amino acids. Germline CDR1 is KGHDR and CDR2 is SFDVKD. The CDR3 sequence: CASSFGTREQFF. The CDR3 region has the DNA TGTGCCTCCAGTTTTGGGACTCGAGAGCAGTTCTTC.

This clone was counted a few times. Distinct nucleotide sequences in the sample also encode this CDR3. The CDR3 nucleotides are TGTGCCAGCAGCCGCCAGGGGCGGAACACTGAAGCTTTCTTT. This translates into CASSRQGRNTEAFF. J is TRBJ1-1 and V is TRBV7-9, with D perhaps matching TRBD1 (6 bases). Trimming left V 5 bases short and J 1 base short, with 11 bases between. CDR3 length equals 14 residues. From germline, CDR1 is SEHNR and CDR2 FQNEAQ (reference sequence). Together with reference TRBV7-9 and TRBJ1-1, the CDR3 gives the full variable domain: DTGVSQNPRHKITKRGQNVTFRCDPISEHNRLYWYRQTLGQGPEFLTYFQNEAQLEKSRLLSDRFSAERPKGSFSTLEIQRTEQGDSAMYLCASSRQGRNTEAFFGQGTRLTVV.

In its sample, this clone was seen a few times. The chain uses TRBV27 and TRBJ1-5, with D possibly being TRBD1 (5 bases). Trimming shortened V by 5 bases and J by 2 bases, and 16 bases separated the two germline ends. Germline CDR1 MNHEY, CDR2 SMNVEV (reference sequence). The CDR3 has 16 residues. CDR3 loop: CASSIVSLTGNQPQHF. CDR3 DNA sequence: TGTGCCAGCAGTATTGTCTCGTTGACAGGCAATCAGCCCCAGCATTTT.

As regards this clone: One junction end does not reproduce the germline sequence, and a read error may be involved. The chain has TRBV7-9 and TRBJ2-1; tentatively, D is TRBD1 (5 bases). Looked up from germline, CDR1 is SEHNR and CDR2 is FQNEAQ (reference sequence). The CDR3 is 14 residues long. CDR3 bases: TGTGCCAGCGGCTTTGAGGACAACTACAATGAGCAGTTCTTC. It translates to CASGFEDNYNEQFF.

The V gene is TRBV10-2, the J gene TRBJ1-6, with D unclear. Germline CDR1 is WSHSY and CDR2 is SAAADI. This CDR3 has 14 residues. The V end was cut by 7 bases, the J end by 7 bases, with 14 bases between. The CDR3 is CASNSRGDNSPLHF. The CDR3 DNA reads as TGCGCCAGCAATTCCCGGGGAGACAATTCACCCCTCCACTTT.

This clone was found once. The rearrangement joins TRBV15 to TRBJ2-3; tentative D call: TRBD1 (6 bases). V was clipped by 1 base and J by 1 base, with 12 bases between them. The V gene's germline CDR1 is LNHNV and CDR2 YYDKDF (reference sequence). The CDR3 consists of 16 residues. CDR3 nucleotide sequence: TGTGCCACCAGCAGAGGGTTGGGGGCGGGCACAGATACGCAGTATTTT. It translates to CATSRGLGAGTDTQYF.

CDR3 nucleotide sequence: TGTGCCAGCAGGTCTAGCGGGAGTGGGGAGACCCAGTACTTC. It encodes CASRSSGSGETQYF. The V gene is TRBV7-2, the J gene TRBJ2-5, with 10 bases identical to TRBD2. The CDR3 is 14 amino acids. The V gene end was trimmed by 6 bases and the J gene end by 5 bases; junction bases not matched to a gene: 6. Germline V gives CDR1 SGHTA, CDR2 FQGNSA.

The chain combines TRBV11-2 with TRBJ1-1, with 9 bases aligning to TRBD1. Unmatched junction bases numbered 17, after V lost 5 bases and J lost 4 bases. In germline, CDR1 is SGHAT, CDR2 FQNNGV. This CDR3 comprises 18 residues. The CDR3 region has the DNA TGTGCCAGCAGCCCAGGGACAGGGTTTATAATTTTCGGCACTGAAGCTTTCTTT. This codes for CASSPGTGFIIFGTEAFF.

This rearrangement joins TRBV28 to TRBJ2-7; TRBD1 matches at 8 bases. The CDR3 runs 17 residues. The V segment lost 3 bases and the J segment 1 base; nucleotides outside the gene matches: 11. Per the germline V gene, CDR1 is MDHEN and CDR2 is SYDVKM. The chain's CDR3 is CASSFGSFDRGSYEQYF. The CDR3 nucleotides read TGTGCCAGCAGTTTTGGAAGTTTCGACAGGGGATCCTACGAGCAGTACTTC.

Only a few counts were recorded for this clone. This chain joins TRBV10-1 and TRBJ2-2; no reliable D call. Germline assignment: CDR1 WNHNN and CDR2 SYGVQD (reference sequence). Deletions cut 4 bases from V and 3 bases from J, with 9 bases between. The CDR3 has 14 amino acids. The chain's CDR3 is CASSVASHTGELFF. The CDR3 DNA sequence: TGCGCCAGCAGTGTGGCTAGTCACACCGGGGAGCTGTTTTTT.

The rearrangement uses TRBV10-3 and TRBJ1-2, with D unresolved. The CDR3 consists of 13 residues. The V gene's germline CDR1 is ENHRY and CDR2 SYGVKD. The germline V and J ends were trimmed by 3 bases and 6 bases, with 11 bases remaining between them. CDR3 residues: CAISDGKEDGYTF. The DNA of the CDR3 is TGTGCCATCAGTGACGGGAAGGAGGATGGCTACACCTTC.

This chain links TRBV4-3 with TRBJ2-1; 8 positions agree with TRBD1. The trim removed 3 bases at V and 6 bases at J, leaving 10 bases unmatched. Per germline, CDR1 LGHNA and CDR2 YSLEER. The CDR3 is 16 residues long. CDR3: CASSHLGAQGANEQFF. Written as DNA, the CDR3 is TGCGCCAGCAGCCATTTGGGGGCGCAGGGGGCCAATGAGCAGTTCTTC.

This clone was counted a few times. The V and J genes are TRBV18 and TRBJ1-2, with no clear D. The CDR3 extends over 13 amino acids. V lost 3 bases to trimming and J lost 2 bases, with 7 bases between them. The germline CDR1 and CDR2 sequences are KGHSH and LQKENI. The CDR3 loop reads CASSPEGNYGYTF. In DNA, the CDR3 is TGTGCCAGCTCACCGGAGGGAAACTATGGCTACACCTTC. Drawing the rest from reference TRBV18 and TRBJ1-2, the complete variable domain is NAGVMQNPRHLVRRRGQEARLRCSPMKGHSHVYWYRQLPEEGLKFMVYLQKENIIDESGMPKERFSAEFPKEGPSILRIQQVVRGDSAAYFCASSPEGNYGYTFGSGTRLTVV.

The V and J genes are TRBV13 and TRBJ1-1; a possible D gene is TRBD1 (6 bases). The CDR3 totals 13 residues. The V end lost 5 bases, the J end lost 9 bases, and 16 bases lay between the germline ends. Germline CDR1 is PRHDT and CDR2 is FYEKMQ (reference sequence). The CDR3 bases are TGTGCCAGCAGCCAGGGGCGAAGGGGCCAAGCTTTCTTT. Translating gives CASSQGRRGQAFF.

The chain combines TRBV15 with TRBJ2-7; D gene uncertain. Trimming shortened V by 0 bases and J by 0 bases, and 9 bases separated the two germline ends. Germline-derived CDR1 and CDR2 are LNHNV and YYDKDF (reference sequence). The CDR3 loop spans 15 amino acids. CDR3 in amino acids: CATSRDLGSSYEQYF. The CDR3 nucleotides are TGTGCCACCAGCAGAGATCTTGGCAGCTCCTACGAGCAGTACTTC.

The rearrangement joins TRBV2 to TRBJ1-6; TRBD1 might be the D (5 bases). V lost 4 bases and J 9 bases, leaving 16 bases between the germline ends. Germline CDR1 SNHLY, CDR2 FYNNEI. The CDR3 has 15 amino acids. The CDR3 protein is CASSVRGRAGSPLHF. The CDR3 coding sequence is TGTGCCAGCAGTGTTCGGGGGAGGGCCGGTTCACCCCTCCACTTT.

V usage is TRBV9 and J usage is TRBJ2-1; 15 nucleotides line up with TRBD2. Germline V gives CDR1 SGDLS, CDR2 YYNGEE. CDR3 size: 19 residues. V lost 5 bases to trimming and J lost 2 bases; unmatched junction nucleotides: 11. Here the CDR3 reads CASSPGLAGGLSAYNEQFF. CDR3 nucleotides: TGTGCCAGCAGTCCGGGACTAGCGGGAGGACTGAGCGCCTACAATGAGCAGTTCTTC.

This CDR3 reads CASSVARGTSGPYNEQFF. The DNA for the CDR3 is TGTGCCAGCAGCGTAGCTAGGGGGACTAGCGGGCCATACAATGAGCAGTTCTTC. V usage is TRBV9 and J usage is TRBJ2-1; 12 bases line up with TRBD2. Germline V lookup: CDR1 SGDLS, CDR2 YYNGEE. Trimming removed 0 bases from V and 4 bases from J; junction bases left unmatched: 8. The CDR3 consists of 18 residues.